A selection of T cell receptor beta chains follows, all from one sample in a study of blood T cell repertoires in COVID-19. The assay was immunoSEQ multiplex PCR, and TCRdb's table has in-frame clones only and misses some. The profile shows hundreds of thousands of clones, about nine tenths of them singletons. The sample consisted of peripheral blood. Receptors were obtained from a woman in her 40s who had recovered from COVID-19. CDR3s include the opening cysteine and the closing phenylalanine or tryptophan. A D gene is named only where the DNA matches it firmly. Clone size is shown for a subset of rows, as once, few, many or a class of expanded clone.

TRBJ1-2 | . | . | TRBV6-5 | CASSYDRHYGYTF | TGTGCCAGCAGTTATGACAGACACTATGGCTACACCTTC
TRBJ2-7 | many | . | TRBV2 | CASSEATGGRRSSYEQYF | TGTGCCAGCAGTGAAGCGACGGGGGGCCGCCGAAGCTCCTACGAGCAGTACTTC
TRBJ2-3 | . | TRBD2 | TRBV7-2 | CASSLGGLAGDTQYF | TGTGCCAGCAGCTTGGGGGGACTAGCAGGAGATACGCAGTATTTT
TRBJ1-6 | . | . | TRBV6-5 | CASSPGARYGSPLHF | TGTGCCAGCAGTCCAGGGGCGCGATACGGTTCACCCCTCCACTTT
TRBJ1-1 | . | TRBD1 | TRBV4-1 | CASSQRTGTANTEAFF | TGCGCCAGCAGCCAGAGGACAGGGACAGCAAACACTGAAGCTTTCTTT
TRBJ1-1 | . | . | TRBV19 | CASSRRVDSTEAFF | TGTGCCAGTAGTAGGCGGGTTGACTCGACTGAAGCTTTCTTT
TRBJ1-5 | once | . | TRBV9 | CASSVGGILHQPQHF | TGTGCCAGCAGCGTAGGGGGCATCCTCCATCAGCCCCAGCATTTT
TRBJ2-5 | . | . | TRBV6-6 | CASSSRSQGRETQYF | TGTGCCAGCAGCTCACGGTCACAGGGCCGGGAGACCCAGTACTTC
TRBJ1-1 | once | . | TRBV5-6 | CASETSGAEAFF | TGTGCCTCAGAGACGTCCGGGGCTGAAGCTTTCTTT
TRBJ2-7 | . | . | TRBV25-1 | CASSEQGTPSYEQYF | TGTGCCAGCAGTGAACAAGGGACACCTTCCTACGAGCAGTACTTC
TRBJ2-3 | . | . | TRBV10-1 | CASSRGLLTTDTQYF | TGCGCCAGCAGCCGCGGACTGTTAACCACAGATACGCAGTATTTT
TRBJ1-5 | . | . | TRBV5-4 | CASSLGPYQPQHF | TGTGCCAGCAGCTTGGGGCCTTATCAGCCCCAGCATTTT
TRBJ1-1 | few | TRBD1 | TRBV7-9 | CASSLGQGAIEAFF | TGTGCCAGCAGCTTGGGACAGGGGGCTATTGAAGCTTTCTTT
TRBJ1-3 | . | . | TRBV19 | CASSIRGSGNTIYF | TGTGCCAGTAGTATAAGGGGCTCTGGAAACACCATATATTTT
TRBJ2-5 | . | . | TRBV4-3 | CASSQQGGETQYF | TGCGCCAGCAGCCAACAGGGGGGAGAGACCCAGTACTTC
TRBJ1-4 | . | . | TRBV12-3/TRBV12-4 | CASSPGVREKLFF | TGTGCCAGCAGCCCGGGAGTTCGGGAAAAACTGTTTTTT
TRBJ1-2 | once | TRBD1 | TRBV5-1 | CASSLDRGYYGYTF | TGCGCCAGCAGCTTGGACAGGGGGTACTATGGCTACACCTTC
TRBJ1-2 | . | . | TRBV6-5 | CASSPWKGDGYTF | TGTGCCAGCAGTCCTTGGAAAGGAGATGGCTACACCTTC
TRBJ2-2 | . | TRBD2 | TRBV2 | CASGAWTSGATGELFF | TGTGCCAGCGGGGCCTGGACTAGCGGGGCTACCGGGGAGCTGTTTTTT
TRBJ2-7 | . | TRBD1 | TRBV5-6 | CASKAGQGAVEQYF | TGTGCCAGCAAGGCGGGACAGGGGGCTGTCGAGCAGTACTTC
TRBJ1-1 | . | . | TRBV5-4 | CASSLAAGKPEAFF | TGTGCCAGCAGCTTGGCCGCAGGGAAGCCTGAAGCTTTCTTT
TRBJ2-2 | once | . | TRBV10-1 | CASSRDRTGELFF | TGCGCCAGCAGTCGCGACAGGACCGGGGAGCTGTTTTTT
TRBJ2-3 | . | . | TRBV10-2 | CASSDTSLLGDTQYF | TGCGCCAGCAGTGATACTAGTCTCCTTGGAGATACGCAGTATTTT
TRBJ1-1 | . | . | TRBV18 | CASSPRAVTNTEAFF | TGTGCCAGCTCACCACGGGCAGTCACTAACACTGAAGCTTTCTTT
TRBJ1-2 | . | . | TRBV19 | CASRGGNYGYTF | TGTGCCAGTAGAGGGGGTAACTATGGCTACACCTTC
TRBJ1-2 | . | . | TRBV12-3/TRBV12-4 | CASSLPPQGYTF | TGTGCCAGCAGTTTACCCCCTCAGGGCTACACCTTC
TRBJ2-1 | . | . | TRBV19 | CASSIGGDRSYNEQFF | TGTGCCAGTAGTATAGGGGGTGACAGGTCATACAATGAGCAGTTCTTC
TRBJ1-4 | . | . | TRBV5-1 | CASSLEWRRNEKLFF | TGCGCCAGCAGCTTGGAGTGGCGGAGAAATGAAAAACTGTTTTTT
TRBJ2-7 | . | . | TRBV2 | CASRWRLFHEQYF | TGTGCCAGCAGGTGGAGACTGTTTCACGAGCAGTACTTC
TRBJ1-5 | . | . | TRBV4-2 | CASSQEARQASNQPQHF | TGTGCCAGCAGCCAAGAGGCCCGACAGGCCAGCAATCAGCCCCAGCATTTT
TRBJ1-5 | once | . | TRBV7-2 | CASSFTGFDQPQHF | TGTGCCAGCAGCTTCACAGGGTTCGATCAGCCCCAGCATTTT
TRBJ2-3 | . | TRBD1 | TRBV5-1 | CASSSTGSRPDTQYF | TGCGCCAGCAGCTCGACAGGGTCCCGCCCAGATACGCAGTATTTT